Listed here are 30 T cell receptor beta chains from one sample, sequenced in a study of regulatory T cells in long-lasting Graves disease. Time point described: persistent/refractory GD, antithyroid drugs over 5 years with positive TRAb. Isolated PBMC RNA provided the starting material for the TCR library. The TCR beta library used iRepertoire HTBI primers with Arm-PCR amplification of CDR3. TCRdb processed the multiplex PCR reads anew with MiXCR; each CDR3 protein has one entry. The table includes 450,000 or so distinct CDR3 sequences, 22% detected once. The specimen was peripheral blood mononuclear cells (PBMCs), collected when the disease was refractory, from a patient treated with antithyroid drugs. The receptors stem from a female donor with Graves disease.

As concerns this clonotype: The final CDR3 position lacks the conserved phenylalanine or tryptophan, pointing to a likely read error. V and J are TRBV5-1 and TRBJ1-1, with a possible D match to TRBD1 (5 bases). Per the germline V gene, CDR1 is SGHRS and CDR2 is YFSETQ. V gave up 2 bases and J gave up 3 bases, with 11 bases separating them. The CDR3 is 14 residues long. For the CDR3, the DNA is TGCGCCAGCAGCTTTAACGGGGGGGACACTGAAGCTTTCCTT. This sequence encodes CASSFNGGDTEAFL.

Regarding this clonotype: Relative to the germline gene, one junction end is altered; a read error may explain this. The J gene is TRBJ1-5, the V gene TRBV2; D is possibly TRBD1 (5 bases). From germline, CDR1 is SNHLY and CDR2 FYNNEI. The CDR3 runs 14 residues. The CDR3 bases are TGTGTCAGCAGTGAAGACAGTTCCAATCAGCCCCAGCATTTT. This gives the protein CVSSEDSSNQPQHF.

The chain carries TRBV6-5 and TRBJ2-1; 11 nucleotides match TRBD2. V lost 4 bases to trimming and J lost 3 bases; unmatched junction nucleotides: 2. The germline V gene has CDR1 MNHEY and CDR2 SVGAGI. There are 15 residues in the CDR3. CDR3 region: CASSLGTSGYNEQFF. The CDR3 DNA reads as TGTGCCAGCAGTTTAGGGACTAGCGGCTACAATGAGCAGTTCTTC.

The V gene is TRBV24-1, the J gene TRBJ2-2, with D perhaps matching TRBD2 (6 bases). Germline CDR1 is KGHDR and CDR2 is SFDVKD. V shed 2 bases and J shed 1 base, with 10 bases lying between them. This CDR3 comprises 16 residues. The CDR3 loop is CATSDSAGGNTGELFF. Here the CDR3 DNA reads TGTGCCACCAGTGATTCTGCCGGGGGGAACACCGGGGAGCTGTTTTTT.

As for this clonotype: One end of the junction varies from germline; a read error may be responsible. The CDR3 region has the DNA TGCGCCAGCAGCCAGGACAGTCCGAACACCGGGGAGCTGTTTTTT. This sequence encodes CASSQDSPNTGELFF. The chain joins TRBV11-2 to TRBJ2-2; a possible D gene is TRBD1 (6 bases). The CDR3 has 15 residues. Germline loops: CDR1 SGHAT, CDR2 FQNNGV.

This clonotype turned up a few times. Mismatch with germline at one junction end may stem from a read error. The genes are TRBV3-1 and TRBJ1-2; D is ambiguous. The germline gives CDR1 LGHDT, CDR2 YNNKEL (reference sequence). The length of the CDR3 is 11 residues. The CDR3 sequence: CASRSPERTFF. CDR3 bases: TGTGCCAGCAGATCCCCAGAACGGACCTTCTTC.

This clonotype came up a few times. V is TRBV18 and J is TRBJ2-5; D is possibly TRBD1 (5 bases). CDR1 is KGHSH, CDR2 LQKENI, per germline. This CDR3 is built from 15 residues. V was cut by 2 bases and J by 0 bases, with 10 bases left in between. The CDR3 DNA sequence: TGTGCCAGCTCACCAAGAGCAGGGTACCAAGAGACCCAGTACTTC. Translating gives CASSPRAGYQETQYF.

This clonotype has a handful of counts. CDR3 residues: CASSFQGGGLADTQYF. Here the CDR3 DNA reads TGTGCCAGCAGCTTCCAAGGGGGGGGGCTTGCAGATACGCAGTATTTT. The chain carries TRBV28 and TRBJ2-3; D perhaps matches TRBD2 (7 bases). CDR3 length: 16 residues. Germline CDR1 is MDHEN and CDR2 is SYDVKM. Trimming removed 6 bases from V and 4 bases from J, with 20 bases in between. The complete variable domain, with remaining parts taken from reference TRBV28 and TRBJ2-3, reads DVKVTQSSRYLVKRTGEKVFLECVQDMDHENMFWYRQDPGLGLRLIYFSYDVKMKEKGDIPEGYSVSREKKERFSLILESASTNQTSMYLCASSFQGGGLADTQYFGPGTRLTVL.

This chain links TRBV29-1 with TRBJ1-1; D is possibly TRBD1 (5 bases). Trimming pared 4 bases from V and 0 bases from J, leaving 9 bases between. Germline V gives CDR1 SQVTM, CDR2 ANQGSEA. This CDR3 spans 13 amino acids. CDR3 bases: TGCAGCGTTGCGGGGACTCTGAACACTGAAGCTTTCTTT. Encoded protein: CSVAGTLNTEAFF.

The CDR3 region is CASSQESGGGSYEQYF. CDR3 DNA sequence: TGCGCCAGCAGCCAAGAATCGGGGGGAGGCTCTTACGAGCAGTACTTC. V and J are TRBV4-3 and TRBJ2-7, with 7 bases fitting TRBD2. The CDR3 contains 16 residues. Germline CDR1 reads LGHNA; CDR2 reads YSLEER. With 0 bases clipped from V and 4 bases from J, the junction kept 9 bases outside the gene matches.

This clonotype was counted a few times. This chain links TRBV7-3 with TRBJ1-2, with 12 nucleotides matching TRBD1. CDR1 is SGHTA and CDR2 is FQGTGA in the germline V gene. V dropped 5 bases and J dropped 8; count of bases not matched to a gene: 15. This CDR3 is built from 17 residues. This chain's CDR3 is CASSPYGRGQGAGGYTF. The CDR3 DNA follows: TGTGCCAGCAGCCCATATGGGAGGGGACAGGGGGCAGGAGGCTACACCTTC.

This clonotype was seen many times. The gene calls are TRBV7-8 and TRBJ2-7; no clear D. V gave up 1 base and J gave up 3 bases, with 7 bases separating them. Germline V gives CDR1 SGHVS, CDR2 FQNEAQ. The CDR3 loop spans 13 amino acids. CDR3 DNA sequence: TGTGCCAGCAGCTTAGATGGCGGCTACGAGCAGTACTTC. Encoded protein: CASSLDGGYEQYF. Variable domain in full (rest from reference TRBV7-8 and TRBJ2-7): GAGVSQSPRYKVAKRGQDVALRCDPISGHVSLFWYQQALGQGPEFLTYFQNEAQLDKSGLPSDRFFAERPEGSVSTLKIQRTQQEDSAVYLCASSLDGGYEQYFGPGTRLTVT.

This clonotype has more than one count but fewer than ten. The chain joins TRBV6-1 to TRBJ1-5; D call uncertain. Germline lookup yields CDR1 MNHNS and CDR2 SASEGT. V was clipped by 6 bases and J by 3 bases, with 12 bases between them. This CDR3 contains 14 residues. The CDR3 DNA reads as TGTGCCAGCAGGAATCCCCAAGTCAATCAGCCCCAGCATTTT. It is translated as CASRNPQVNQPQHF.

There are a few counts of this clonotype. CDR3 region: CAISESEFRGTGWNTEAFF. CDR3 nucleotide sequence: TGTGCCATCAGTGAGTCTGAGTTTCGGGGGACAGGGTGGAACACTGAAGCTTTCTTT. The chain employs TRBV10-3 and TRBJ1-1; 9 bases match TRBD1. This CDR3 spans 19 amino acids. V shed 0 bases, J shed 1 base, and the junction held 12 bases outside the gene matches. Germline CDR1 ENHRY, CDR2 SYGVKD.

This clonotype was found many times. The J gene is TRBJ1-5, the V gene TRBV7-8; D possibly corresponds to TRBD1 (5 bases). V was pared by 4 bases and J by 4 bases, with 14 bases between. This CDR3 has 15 amino acids. Per the germline V gene, CDR1 is SGHVS and CDR2 is FQNEAQ. CDR3 bases: TGTGCCAGCAGCTCCACGACAGCCGGGAATCAGCCCCAGCATTTT. Its translation is CASSSTTAGNQPQHF. The whole variable domain, remainder taken from reference TRBV7-8 and TRBJ1-5, is GAGVSQSPRYKVAKRGQDVALRCDPISGHVSLFWYQQALGQGPEFLTYFQNEAQLDKSGLPSDRFFAERPEGSVSTLKIQRTQQEDSAVYLCASSSTTAGNQPQHFGDGTRLSIL.

This clonotype was counted many times. CDR3 in amino acids: CASSFPLGSRKLAGRRFHEQYF. The CDR3 region has the DNA TGTGCCAGCAGTTTTCCCCTGGGTAGTAGGAAGCTAGCGGGACGAAGGTTCCACGAGCAGTACTTC. The V call is TRBV28, the J call TRBJ2-7; 9 bases map to TRBD2. The germline CDR1 and CDR2 sequences are MDHEN and SYDVKM. With V trimmed by 3 bases and J by 5 bases, 29 bases remained unmatched. The CDR3 is made up of 22 amino acids.

The chain carries TRBV4-3 and TRBJ1-2; 7 bases agree with TRBD1. V lost 0 bases to trimming and J lost 0 bases; unmatched junction nucleotides: 1. The CDR3 extends over 15 amino acids. Per germline, CDR1 LGHNA and CDR2 YSLEER. CDR3 in DNA: TGCGCCAGCAGCCAAGATAGGGGGCCTAACTATGGCTACACCTTC. Translated: CASSQDRGPNYGYTF.

This clonotype was observed at least ten times. The chain employs TRBV28 and TRBJ1-1; 7 nucleotides agree with TRBD1. The length of the CDR3 is 16 residues. With V trimmed by 6 bases and J by 0 bases, 10 bases remained unmatched. In germline, CDR1 is MDHEN, CDR2 SYDVKM. The CDR3 protein is CASRSRSGGMNTEAFF. CDR3 sequence (DNA): TGTGCCAGCAGATCGCGGTCAGGGGGAATGAACACTGAAGCTTTCTTT. Supplemented by reference TRBV28 and TRBJ1-1, the full variable domain reads DVKVTQSSRYLVKRTGEKVFLECVQDMDHENMFWYRQDPGLGLRLIYFSYDVKMKEKGDIPEGYSVSREKKERFSLILESASTNQTSMYLCASRSRSGGMNTEAFFGQGTRLTVV.

This clonotype was counted many times. The chain has TRBV11-2 and TRBJ1-1, with D perhaps matching TRBD1 (6 bases). V shed 1 base and J shed 6 bases, with 15 bases lying between them. Germline V CDR1 and CDR2: SGHAT, FQNNGV. This CDR3 contains 15 residues. DNA of the CDR3: TGTGCCAGCAGCTTAGCCCCGGGACATATCTCTGAAGCTTTCTTT. It translates to CASSLAPGHISEAFF. The entire variable domain, with the rest obtained from reference TRBV11-2 and TRBJ1-1, is as follows: EAGVAQSPRYKIIEKRQSVAFWCNPISGHATLYWYQQILGQGPKLLIQFQNNGVVDDSQLPKDRFSAERLKGVDSTLKIQPAKLEDSAVYLCASSLAPGHISEAFFGQGTRLTVV.

The CDR3 DNA follows: TGTGCCAGCAGCCAAGAGGCAGGCCTCCTAACTAACTATGGCTACACCTTC. It specifies CASSQEAGLLTNYGYTF. This rearrangement joins TRBV3-1 to TRBJ1-2; D is undetermined. CDR1 and CDR2 (germline): LGHDT, YNNKEL (reference sequence). This CDR3 is built from 17 residues. V was trimmed by 0 bases and J by 0 bases, leaving 14 bases between them.

The V call is TRBV20-1, the J call TRBJ2-1; either TRBD1 or TRBD2 may fit D (6 bases each). CDR1 and CDR2 (germline): DFQATT, SNEGSKA (reference sequence). This CDR3 spans 15 amino acids. Trimming left V 3 bases short and J 4 bases short, with 16 bases between. The DNA for the CDR3 is TGCAGTGCTAGCCTGTACGCGGGGACATACAATGAGCAGTTCTTC. It is translated as CSASLYAGTYNEQFF.

This clonotype came up a few times. J is TRBJ2-4 and V is TRBV19; a weak D match, TRBD2 (5 bases). The ends were cut back, 3 bases at V and 3 bases at J, with 15 bases in the middle. The CDR3 is 16 residues long. Germline CDR1 reads LNHDA; CDR2 reads SQIVND (reference sequence). CDR3 bases: TGTGCCAGTAGTATCGGACGACCCGGGAACAAAAACATTCAGTACTTC. Its protein is CASSIGRPGNKNIQYF.

This clonotype has a count of ten or more. This sequence joins TRBV11-2 and TRBJ1-2; 7 bases line up with TRBD1. The CDR3 is 13 residues long. Germline trimming cut 4 bases from V and 7 bases from J; bases unmatched to any gene: 6. Germline V lookup: CDR1 SGHAT, CDR2 FQNNGV. The CDR3 here is CASSSDRTIGYTF. CDR3 nucleotide sequence: TGTGCCAGCAGCTCGGACAGGACGATTGGCTACACCTTC.

This clonotype was seen repeatedly, ten times or more. This chain uses TRBV20-1 with TRBJ1-2; D gene uncertain. Germline V lookup: CDR1 DFQATT, CDR2 SNEGSKA (reference sequence). The CDR3 runs 14 residues. Trimming shortened V by 5 bases and J by 7 bases, and 20 bases separated the two germline ends. The CDR3 loop reads CSASQDSILSGYTF. The CDR3 nucleotides are TGCAGTGCTTCCCAGGATTCAATTTTGAGTGGCTACACCTTC.

This clonotype was found many times. The chain employs TRBV2 and TRBJ2-5; either TRBD1 or TRBD2 may fit D (5 bases each). The V gene's germline CDR1 is SNHLY and CDR2 FYNNEI. This CDR3 is built from 12 residues. Trimming left V 10 bases short and J 2 bases short, with 11 bases between. CDR3 coding DNA: TGTGCCACCATGGGACGGCAAGAGACCCAGTACTTC. It specifies CATMGRQETQYF.

In regard to this clonotype: Possible read error: a much larger clone is one base away. The chain has TRBV28 and TRBJ1-1; D is uncertain. The germline CDR1 and CDR2 sequences are MDHEN and SYDVKM. CDR3 size: 13 residues. Trimming left V 8 bases short and J 4 bases short, with 14 bases between. The CDR3 loop reads CASLRRLSTEAFF. In nucleotides, the CDR3 is TGTGCCAGCCTTAGAAGGTTGAGCACTGAAGCTTTCTTT.

This clonotype has a count of ten or more. The gene calls are TRBV30 and TRBJ1-6; TRBD1 matches 9 bases. The length of the CDR3 is 13 residues. Germline V lookup: CDR1 GTSNPN, CDR2 SVGIG (reference sequence). V dropped 4 bases and J dropped 6; count of bases not matched to a gene: 1. This CDR3 reads CAWTDRGNSPLHF. Written as DNA, the CDR3 is TGTGCCTGGACGGACAGGGGTAATTCACCCCTCCACTTT.

V is TRBV7-2 and J is TRBJ2-1; perhaps D is TRBD1 or TRBD2 (5 bases each). The V and J ends lost 1 base and 2 bases respectively, with 12 bases between them. Germline V gene sequence: CDR1 SGHTA, CDR2 FQGNSA. The CDR3 runs 16 residues. CDR3 sequence: CASSLVGTEPYNEQFF. CDR3 bases: TGTGCCAGCAGCTTAGTAGGGACCGAACCCTACAATGAGCAGTTCTTC.

In nucleotides, the CDR3 is TGCGCCAGCAGGCTAATTCCCTATAATTCACCCCTCCACTTT. Translating it yields CASRLIPYNSPLHF. The rearrangement links TRBV5-1 to TRBJ1-6; D unclear. The CDR3 consists of 14 residues. The germline V gene has CDR1 SGHRS and CDR2 YFSETQ. V lost 5 bases to trimming and J lost 2 bases, with 8 bases between them.

V and J are TRBV19 and TRBJ1-1, with 7 bases fitting TRBD1. From germline, CDR1 is LNHDA and CDR2 SQIVND (reference sequence). The CDR3 sequence is 13 residues long. V trimming: 3 bases; J trimming: 8 bases; junction bases outside the gene matches: 6. The CDR3 sequence is CASSISGTAEAFF. CDR3 nucleotide sequence: TGTGCCAGTAGTATCTCCGGGACAGCAGAAGCTTTCTTT.